The rows below give T cell receptor beta chains drawn from one sample of a study of T cell responses to AZD1222 COVID-19 vaccine. Produced via immunoSEQ multiplex PCR; TCRdb's table is partial and in-frame only. In the table there are some 140,000 clones, around 90% of which are singletons. The sequenced sample was peripheral blood, obtained 28 days after the second AZD1222 dose. These receptors all stem from an adult who received the AZD1222 COVID-19 vaccine. CDR3s include the opening cysteine and the closing phenylalanine or tryptophan.

V gene	J gene	CDR3 protein
TRBV11-2	TRBJ2-6	CARGQPLSGANVLTF
TRBV7-2	TRBJ1-1	CASSNRALEAFF
TRBV30	TRBJ2-1	CAWTGVRLDYNEQFF
TRBV5-5	TRBJ2-3	CASSLAVRGIQEDTQYF
TRBV6-5	TRBJ1-1	CASMSFINTEAFF
TRBV7-9	TRBJ1-1	CASSYELGAFF
TRBV18	TRBJ1-1	CASSPRHLEKTEAFF
TRBV18	TRBJ2-1	CASSEPPGEQFF
TRBV3-1/TRBV3-2	TRBJ2-1	CASSQRVTGALVNNEQFF
TRBV5-4	TRBJ1-6	CASSLGGVRSPLHF
TRBV2	TRBJ2-1	CASSEEQGYANEQFF
TRBV5-4	TRBJ1-3	CASSRWGNPTGGHSGNTIYF
TRBV18	TRBJ2-5	CASSLDRAETQYF
TRBV6-5	TRBJ2-5	CASSSGTGPRTQYF